This is a list of T cell receptor beta chains from one sample in a study of regulatory T cells in long-lasting Graves disease. TCRdb independently ran MiXCR on the multiplex PCR reads; one entry per CDR3 protein. The data show fewer than 550,000 distinct CDR3 sequences, less than 20% seen once. These data were likewise used in another study, on T cells in Graves' hyperthyroidism and ophthalmopathy.

This material consisted of peripheral blood mononuclear cells (PBMCs), taken at new diagnosis, from a patient treated with antithyroid drugs. The source is a woman under 30 with Graves disease. CDR3s include the opening cysteine and the closing phenylalanine or tryptophan. A D gene is named only where the DNA matches it firmly. Size is stated for part of the rows, as once, few or many counts, or as a class when the clone is expanded.

TRBJ2-7 TRBV20-1 . TRBD2 TGCAGTGCTACGGAGCTTGGCGGGGGGAGCTCCTACGAGCAGTACTTC CSATELGGGSSYEQYF
TRBJ1-6 TRBV7-9 . . TGTGCCAGCAGATCCGACGGCGACAATTCACCCCTCCACTTT CASRSDGDNSPLHF
TRBJ1-1 TRBV12-3/TRBV12-4 few . TGTGCCAGCAGTTTTCGGATCACTGAAGCTTTCTTT CASSFRITEAFF
TRBJ2-1 TRBV5-1 few . TGCGCCAGCAGCCCGCGAACGGGCGGGAAGGTTAATGAGCAGTTCTTC CASSPRTGGKVNEQFF
TRBJ1-1 TRBV19 . . TGTGCCAGTAGTATTGACGCGGCGACTGAAGCTTTCTTT CASSIDAATEAFF
TRBJ2-2 TRBV5-1 many TRBD2 TGCGCCAGCAGCTACCTAGCGGGCTTCGCGAACACCGGGGAGCTGTTTTTT CASSYLAGFANTGELFF
TRBJ2-2 TRBV20-1 few . TGCAGTGCTAGAGATATACAGGGCACCGGGGAGCTGTTTTTT CSARDIQGTGELFF
TRBJ2-1 TRBV7-9 many TRBD2 TGTGCCAGCAGCTTATTTAGGACTAGCGGGCCGAGAGGGTCCTACAATGAGCAGTTCTTC CASSLFRTSGPRGSYNEQFF
TRBJ1-6 TRBV20-1 few . TGCAGTGCTAGAGAAGGACACCTTAATTCACCCCTCCACTTT CSAREGHLNSPLHF
TRBJ1-5 TRBV7-2 many . TGTGCCAGCAGCTTAGGCGGGTTCGATCAGCCCCAGCATTTT CASSLGGFDQPQHF